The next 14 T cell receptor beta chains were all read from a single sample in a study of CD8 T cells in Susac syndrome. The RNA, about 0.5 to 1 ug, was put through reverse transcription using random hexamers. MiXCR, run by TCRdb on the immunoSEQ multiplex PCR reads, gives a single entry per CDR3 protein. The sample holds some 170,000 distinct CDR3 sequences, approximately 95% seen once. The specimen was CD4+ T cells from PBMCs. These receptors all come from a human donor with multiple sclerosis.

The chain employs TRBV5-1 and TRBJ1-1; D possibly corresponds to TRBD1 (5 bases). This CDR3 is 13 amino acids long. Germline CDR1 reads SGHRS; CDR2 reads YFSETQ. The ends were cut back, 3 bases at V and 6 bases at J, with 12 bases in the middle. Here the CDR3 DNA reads TGCGCCAGCAGCTGGGGACTGGTCGCTGAAGCTTTCTTT. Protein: CASSWGLVAEAFF.

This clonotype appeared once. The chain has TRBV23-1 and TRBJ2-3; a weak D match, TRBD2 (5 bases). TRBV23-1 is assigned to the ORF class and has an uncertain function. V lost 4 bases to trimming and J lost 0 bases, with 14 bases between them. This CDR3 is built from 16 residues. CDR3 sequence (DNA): TGCGCCAGCAGTCCCCGATCGGGGATGAGCACAGATACGCAGTATTTT. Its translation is CASSPRSGMSTDTQYF.

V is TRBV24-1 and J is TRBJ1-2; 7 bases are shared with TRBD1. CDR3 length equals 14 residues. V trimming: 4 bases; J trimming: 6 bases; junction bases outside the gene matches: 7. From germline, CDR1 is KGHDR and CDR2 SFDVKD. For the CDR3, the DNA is TGTGCCACCAGTGAAGGTCGGGACAGCGATGGCTACACCTTC. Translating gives CATSEGRDSDGYTF.

CDR3 protein: CSVERTRGTDTQYF. The CDR3 DNA follows: TGCAGCGTTGAAAGGACTAGGGGCACAGATACGCAGTATTTT. The rearrangement joins TRBV29-1 to TRBJ2-3; 7 bases align to TRBD2. CDR3 length: 14 amino acids. V shed 2 bases, J shed 1 base, and the junction held 3 bases outside the gene matches. CDR1 SQVTM and CDR2 ANQGSEA come from the germline V gene.

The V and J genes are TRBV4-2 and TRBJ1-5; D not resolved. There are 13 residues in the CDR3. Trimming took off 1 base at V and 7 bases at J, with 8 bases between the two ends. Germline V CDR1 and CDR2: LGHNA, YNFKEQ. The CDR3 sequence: CASSQVKFQPQHF. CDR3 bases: TGTGCCAGCAGCCAAGTGAAATTCCAGCCCCAGCATTTT.

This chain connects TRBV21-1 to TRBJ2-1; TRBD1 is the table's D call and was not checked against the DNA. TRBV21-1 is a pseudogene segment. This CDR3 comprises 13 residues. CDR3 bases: TGTGCCTCGGCGGGGGCCCCCTACAATGAGCAGTTCTTC. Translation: CASAGAPYNEQFF.

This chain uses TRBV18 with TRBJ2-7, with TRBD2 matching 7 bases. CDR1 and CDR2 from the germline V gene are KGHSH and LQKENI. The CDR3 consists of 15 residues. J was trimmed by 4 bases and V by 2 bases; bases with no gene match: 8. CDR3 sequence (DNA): TGTGCCAGCTCACCAATGGGCGGGAGAGAGTACGAGCAGTACTTC. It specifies CASSPMGGREYEQYF.

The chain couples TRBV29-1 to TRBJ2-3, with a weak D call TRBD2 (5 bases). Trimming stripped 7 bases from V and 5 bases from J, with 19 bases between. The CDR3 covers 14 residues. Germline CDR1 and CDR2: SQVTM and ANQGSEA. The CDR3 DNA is TGCAGCGCCCGGGGTATTCAGGCCAAAGATACGCAGTATTTT. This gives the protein CSARGIQAKDTQYF.

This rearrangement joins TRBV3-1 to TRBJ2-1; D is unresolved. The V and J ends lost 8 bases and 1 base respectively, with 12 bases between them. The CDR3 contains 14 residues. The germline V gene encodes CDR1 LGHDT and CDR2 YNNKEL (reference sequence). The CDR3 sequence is CASRPSSSYNEQFF. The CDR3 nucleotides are TGTGCCAGCCGGCCGAGCTCGTCCTACAATGAGCAGTTCTTC.

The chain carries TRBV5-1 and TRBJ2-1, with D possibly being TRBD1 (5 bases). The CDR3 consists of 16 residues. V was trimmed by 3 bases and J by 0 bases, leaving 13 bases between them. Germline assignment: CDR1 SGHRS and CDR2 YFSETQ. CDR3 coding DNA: TGCGCCAGCAGCTCGGAACAGGTGAGCTCCTACAATGAGCAGTTCTTC. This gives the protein CASSSEQVSSYNEQFF.

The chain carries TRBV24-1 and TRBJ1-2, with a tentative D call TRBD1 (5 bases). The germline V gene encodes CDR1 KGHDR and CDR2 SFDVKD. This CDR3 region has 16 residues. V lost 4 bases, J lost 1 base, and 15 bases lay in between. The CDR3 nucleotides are TGTGCCACCAGTGACTCGAACAGGAGACTTAACTATGGCTACACCTTC. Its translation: CATSDSNRRLNYGYTF.

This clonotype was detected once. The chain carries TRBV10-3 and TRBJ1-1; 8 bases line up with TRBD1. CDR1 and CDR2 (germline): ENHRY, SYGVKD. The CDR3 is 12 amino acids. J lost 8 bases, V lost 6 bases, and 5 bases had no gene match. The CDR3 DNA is TGTGCCATCAGAACAGGGGGGGAAGAAGCTTTCTTT. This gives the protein CAIRTGGEEAFF.

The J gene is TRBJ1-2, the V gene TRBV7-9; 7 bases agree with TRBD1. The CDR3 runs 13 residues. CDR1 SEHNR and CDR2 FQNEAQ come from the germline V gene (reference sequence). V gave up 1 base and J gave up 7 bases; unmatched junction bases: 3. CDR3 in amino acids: CASSLEGQTGYTF. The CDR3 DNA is TGTGCCAGCAGCTTAGAGGGACAGACTGGCTACACCTTC.

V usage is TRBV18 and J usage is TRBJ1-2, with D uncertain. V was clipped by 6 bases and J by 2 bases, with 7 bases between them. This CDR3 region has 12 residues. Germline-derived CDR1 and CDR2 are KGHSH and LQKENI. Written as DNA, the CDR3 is TGTGCCAGCTCCTCCCCGAACTATGGCTACACCTTC. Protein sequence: CASSSPNYGYTF. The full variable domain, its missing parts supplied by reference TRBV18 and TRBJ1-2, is NAGVMQNPRHLVRRRGQEARLRCSPMKGHSHVYWYRQLPEEGLKFMVYLQKENIIDESGMPKERFSAEFPKEGPSILRIQQVVRGDSAAYFCASSSPNYGYTFGSGTRLTVV.